Listed here are 29 T cell receptor beta chains from one sample, sequenced in a study of patients and donors after allogeneic stem cell transplantation. TCRdb reanalysed the RT-PCR reads using MiXCR and keeps one entry per CDR3 protein. The data hold about a million distinct CDR3 sequences, with approximately 19% observed a single time. The sequencing sample was made of blood, either unsorted or a sorted T cell fraction (not recorded which). The origin of the receptors is a human donor who was either an allogeneic HSCT recipient or a stem cell or donor lymphocyte infusion donor (not recorded which). It is not recorded whose cells these are; they may come from a transplant donor.

This clonotype was counted between two and nine times. The rearrangement links TRBV6-1 to TRBJ2-1; the D gene could be TRBD1 or TRBD2 (6 bases each). In germline, CDR1 is MNHNS, CDR2 SASEGT. Trimming removed 3 bases from V and 12 bases from J, with 15 bases in between. The CDR3 runs 13 residues. In DNA, the CDR3 is TGTGCCAGCAGTGAGATACAGGGAGGAGGGCAGTTCTTC. Its translation is CASSEIQGGGQFF.

This clonotype occurred a few times. The DNA for the CDR3 is TGCGCCAGCAGCCCGAGGATGGGAAACACCATATATTTT. Translating gives CASSPRMGNTIYF. The chain couples TRBV5-1 to TRBJ1-3; no firm D call. Between the trimmed V and J ends, which lost 4 bases and 4 bases, there was a span of 9 bases. CDR3 length: 13 amino acids. Per germline, CDR1 SGHRS and CDR2 YFSETQ.

Many counts were recorded for this clonotype. The chain has TRBV10-3 and TRBJ2-3; D may correspond to TRBD1 or TRBD2 (5 bases each). This CDR3 is built from 11 residues. Trimming left V 8 bases short and J 6 bases short, with 9 bases between. CDR1 is ENHRY, CDR2 SYGVKD, per germline. This CDR3 reads CAISWGDTQYF. The CDR3 bases are TGTGCCATCTCTTGGGGGGATACGCAGTATTTT.

The chain joins TRBV9 to TRBJ1-6; 8 nucleotides line up with TRBD1. The CDR3 loop spans 17 amino acids. The V gene's germline CDR1 is SGDLS and CDR2 YYNGEE. J gave up 5 bases and V 2 bases, and 9 bases lay outside the gene matches. CDR3 sequence reads: CASSVSGRGLHNSPLHF. CDR3 DNA: TGTGCCAGCAGCGTCTCGGGCAGGGGGCTCCATAATTCACCCCTCCACTTT.

The sample holds a few counts of this clonotype. The chain joins TRBV5-5 to TRBJ2-2; D ambiguous. CDR1 is SGHKS, CDR2 YYEKEE, per germline (reference sequence). The CDR3 length is 13 residues. Trimming cost V 4 bases and J 5 bases, with 9 bases left between them. CDR3 protein: CASSGWETGELFF. The CDR3 DNA follows: TGTGCCAGCAGCGGGTGGGAAACCGGGGAGCTGTTTTTT.

V gene TRBV20-1 combines with J gene TRBJ2-5; D unresolved. Germline CDR1 DFQATT, CDR2 SNEGSKA (reference sequence). The CDR3 has 14 amino acids. The ends were cut back, 3 bases at V and 5 bases at J, with 16 bases in the middle. CDR3 protein: CSASIQLGLETQYF. The CDR3 region has the DNA TGCAGTGCTAGTATTCAGCTAGGTCTTGAGACCCAGTACTTC.

In this sample, this clonotype turned up many times. The gene calls are TRBV20-1 and TRBJ2-7, with TRBD1 matching 7 bases. Looked up from germline, CDR1 is DFQATT and CDR2 is SNEGSKA (reference sequence). V was pared by 4 bases and J by 0 bases, with 3 bases of the junction left unmatched. This CDR3 has 13 residues. The DNA of the CDR3 is TGCAGTGCTACAGGGACAGTCTCCTACGAGCAGTACTTC. Translated, it gives CSATGTVSYEQYF.

The chain combines TRBV12-3 or TRBV12-4 with TRBJ1-3; D is unresolved. V was cut by 3 bases and J by 9 bases, with 9 bases left in between. The length of the CDR3 is 12 residues. The CDR3 reads CASSFDLVTIYF. The CDR3 DNA sequence: TGTGCCAGCAGTTTTGACCTCGTCACCATATATTTT.

This clonotype was detected ten times or more. The CDR3 DNA sequence: TGCGCCAGCAGCTTCGGGACAGGGAACTACGAGCAGTACTTC. It encodes CASSFGTGNYEQYF. The chain carries TRBV5-1 and TRBJ2-7; 9 nucleotides match TRBD1. V was clipped by 2 bases and J by 3 bases; unmatched bases: 3. This CDR3 comprises 14 residues. The germline V gene has CDR1 SGHRS and CDR2 YFSETQ.

This rearrangement joins TRBV19 to TRBJ2-1, with TRBD2 identical over 13 bases. Per the germline V gene, CDR1 is LNHDA and CDR2 is SQIVND (reference sequence). V lost 5 bases, J lost 10 bases, and 11 bases stayed unmatched. This CDR3 has 16 residues. CDR3 region: CASSPRTSGGRGEQFF. DNA of the CDR3: TGTGCCAGTAGTCCGCGGACTAGCGGGGGTAGGGGGGAGCAGTTCTTC.

The chain employs TRBV7-2 and TRBJ1-2; TRBD1 matches at 7 bases. With V trimmed by 5 bases and J by 4 bases, 10 bases remained unmatched. This CDR3 is built from 15 residues. The germline V gene encodes CDR1 SGHTA and CDR2 FQGNSA. The CDR3 bases are TGTGCCAGCAGCCCATCGACCGGGACAGCCTATGGCTACACCTTC. Its translation: CASSPSTGTAYGYTF.

This clonotype was seen more than once but under ten times. The chain links TRBV27 to TRBJ2-7; D is unclear. Germline V gene lookup returns CDR1 MNHEY and CDR2 SMNVEV (reference sequence). Trimming stripped 1 base from V and 2 bases from J, with 9 bases between. This CDR3 is built from 14 residues. The CDR3 reads CASSLYGRPYEQYF. CDR3 DNA sequence: TGTGCCAGCAGTTTATACGGCAGACCCTACGAGCAGTACTTC.

The V and J genes are TRBV6-1 and TRBJ1-5, with 7 bases identical to TRBD1. The CDR3 totals 13 residues. CDR1 and CDR2 (germline): MNHNS, SASEGT. Trimming removed 6 bases from V and 5 bases from J; junction bases left unmatched: 4. The CDR3 region is CASRRGQDQPQHF. The CDR3 DNA is TGTGCCAGCAGGAGGGGGCAGGATCAGCCCCAGCATTTT.

A few counts support this clonotype. V and J are TRBV12-3 or TRBV12-4 and TRBJ1-1, with a weak D call TRBD1 (5 bases). The CDR3 is 16 residues long. Trimming took off 5 bases at V and 3 bases at J, with 19 bases between the two ends. CDR3 sequence: CASSPEGREVDTEAFF. The CDR3 DNA reads as TGTGCCAGCAGTCCCGAGGGGAGGGAGGTGGACACTGAAGCTTTCTTT.

This clonotype was detected a few times. The V call is TRBV7-3, the J call TRBJ2-6; D not resolved. The CDR3 spans 16 residues. The germline V gene encodes CDR1 SGHTA and CDR2 FQGTGA. The V gene lost 4 bases and the J gene lost 3 bases, with 13 bases spanning the gap. CDR3 sequence: CASSSPGPGGANVLTF. The CDR3 DNA is TGTGCCAGCAGCTCCCCCGGGCCTGGTGGGGCCAACGTCCTGACTTTC.

The chain couples TRBV27 to TRBJ2-1; 10 positions match TRBD2. V was clipped by 8 bases and J by 4 bases; unmatched bases: 8. This CDR3 has 15 residues. Germline loops: CDR1 MNHEY, CDR2 SMNVEV (reference sequence). The CDR3 DNA is TGTGCCAGCGCCTCCGGGACTAGCGTATACAATGAGCAGTTCTTC. It is translated as CASASGTSVYNEQFF.

This clonotype was observed a handful of times. The chain carries TRBV3-1 and TRBJ1-1, with a tentative D call TRBD1 (5 bases). Germline V gene data show CDR1 as LGHDT and CDR2 as YNNKEL (reference sequence). This CDR3 is built from 14 residues. Trimming took off 6 bases at V and 4 bases at J, with 15 bases between the two ends. DNA of the CDR3: TGTGCCAGCAGAGCAAGGGAACAGGTCACTGAAGCTTTCTTT. Translating gives CASRAREQVTEAFF.

This clonotype was counted at least ten times. For the CDR3, the DNA is TGTGCCAGCAGTTTAGGGGAAGGGTCCTATGGCTACACCTTC. Its protein product is CASSLGEGSYGYTF. The chain joins TRBV12-3 or TRBV12-4 to TRBJ1-2; D is unclear. The V and J ends lost 1 base and 4 bases respectively, with 10 bases between them. This CDR3 spans 14 amino acids.

V gene TRBV20-1 combines with J gene TRBJ1-1, with D tentatively TRBD1 (5 bases). V dropped 6 bases and J dropped 1 base, with 15 bases sitting between them. Germline assignment: CDR1 DFQATT and CDR2 SNEGSKA (reference sequence). This CDR3 spans 14 amino acids. CDR3 in amino acids: CSANTDTENTEAFF. In DNA form, the CDR3 reads TGCAGTGCGAATACGGACACAGAGAACACTGAAGCTTTCTTT.

The rearrangement joins TRBV27 to TRBJ2-1, with D possibly matching TRBD2 (6 bases). Germline V gene lookup returns CDR1 MNHEY and CDR2 SMNVEV (reference sequence). This CDR3 spans 15 amino acids. Trimming left V 6 bases short and J 2 bases short, with 14 bases between. The CDR3: CASRGPGEAYNEQFF. The CDR3 DNA sequence: TGTGCCAGCAGAGGACCGGGAGAAGCCTACAATGAGCAGTTCTTC.

This clonotype was seen a handful of times. This chain joins TRBV9 and TRBJ1-1, with D perhaps matching TRBD1 (5 bases). CDR1 is SGDLS and CDR2 is YYNGEE in the germline V gene. The CDR3 consists of 15 residues. With 2 bases removed from V and 6 bases from J, the gap between germline ends came to 17 bases. The CDR3 nucleotides are TGTGCCAGCAGCGTGGGGCTTCTTAGGGACCCTGAAGCTTTCTTT. Amino acid sequence: CASSVGLLRDPEAFF.

This sequence joins TRBV7-9 and TRBJ2-3; the match to TRBD1 covers 8 bases. CDR3 length: 15 residues. The ends lost 6 bases at V and 0 bases at J; junction bases unmatched: 5. Germline V CDR1 and CDR2: SEHNR, FQNEAQ (reference sequence). The CDR3 is CASRSGQGSTDTQYF. CDR3 in DNA: TGTGCCAGCAGATCCGGACAGGGCAGCACAGATACGCAGTATTTT.

This clonotype was picked up many times. The rearrangement joins TRBV3-1 to TRBJ1-1; unclear D gene. V was cut by 5 bases and J by 3 bases, with 4 bases left in between. The CDR3 contains 11 residues. Germline values: CDR1 LGHDT, CDR2 YNNKEL (reference sequence). The CDR3 DNA sequence: TGTGCCAGCAGCTATGACACTGAAGCTTTCTTT. Protein product: CASSYDTEAFF.

The gene calls are TRBV12-3 or TRBV12-4 and TRBJ1-4; the match to TRBD1 covers 7 bases. Losses at the gene ends were 5 bases for V and 2 bases for J; bases not matched to a gene: 11. This CDR3 has 17 residues. As DNA, the CDR3 is TGTGCCAGCAGTCCCGACAGGGTCGGGGCGACTAATGAAAAACTGTTTTTT. The encoded protein is CASSPDRVGATNEKLFF.

In this sample, this clonotype turned up a few times. DNA for the CDR3: TGTGCCAGCAGTTTGCCTCGGAAGCCCAGCGGGAGCCACAATGAGCAGTTCTTC. It specifies CASSLPRKPSGSHNEQFF. The chain has TRBV12-3 or TRBV12-4 and TRBJ2-1; 8 bases align to TRBD2. The J segment lost 5 bases and the V segment lost 3 bases, leaving 15 bases of the junction unmatched. This CDR3 spans 18 amino acids.

The chain carries TRBV10-3 and TRBJ1-4; 8 bases match TRBD1. V was pared by 6 bases and J by 6 bases, with 6 bases of the junction left unmatched. The CDR3 contains 14 residues. Germline V CDR1 and CDR2: ENHRY, SYGVKD. CDR3 protein: CAISNTGGYEKLFF. The CDR3 region has the DNA TGTGCCATCAGCAATACAGGGGGATATGAAAAACTGTTTTTT.

A few counts support this clonotype. This rearrangement joins TRBV7-2 to TRBJ1-2; 7 bases are shared with TRBD1. This CDR3 has 14 residues. In germline, CDR1 is SGHTA, CDR2 FQGNSA. With 5 bases clipped from V and 4 bases from J, the junction kept 7 bases outside the gene matches. The chain's CDR3 is CASSQKGAGYGYTF. In nucleotides, the CDR3 is TGTGCCAGCAGCCAAAAGGGGGCAGGCTATGGCTACACCTTC.

The chain has TRBV6-1 and TRBJ1-3; TRBD1 might be the D (5 bases). CDR3 length: 15 amino acids. Germline lookup yields CDR1 MNHNS and CDR2 SASEGT. Between the trimmed V and J ends, which lost 6 bases and 0 bases, there was a span of 12 bases. CDR3 region: CASRGGTTSGNTIYF. In DNA, the CDR3 is TGTGCCAGCAGGGGCGGGACGACCTCTGGAAACACCATATATTTT.

This clonotype was seen many times. V is TRBV6-5 and J is TRBJ1-5; the D is unclear. Trimming removed 0 bases at V and 4 bases at J, with 7 bases between. Germline values: CDR1 MNHEY, CDR2 SVGAGI. There are 14 residues in the CDR3. CDR3 loop: CASSYSTGNQPQHF. The CDR3 coding sequence is TGTGCCAGCAGTTACTCGACGGGGAATCAGCCCCAGCATTTT.